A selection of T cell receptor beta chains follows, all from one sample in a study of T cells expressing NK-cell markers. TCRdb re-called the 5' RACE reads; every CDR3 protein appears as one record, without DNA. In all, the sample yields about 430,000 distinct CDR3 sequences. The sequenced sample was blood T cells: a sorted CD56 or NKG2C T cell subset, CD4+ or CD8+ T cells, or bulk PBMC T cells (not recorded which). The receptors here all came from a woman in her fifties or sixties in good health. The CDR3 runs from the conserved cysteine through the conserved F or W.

CDR3 protein: CASSSAIGVSDTQYF
V gene: TRBV7-3
J gene: TRBJ2-3
CDR3 length: 15

CDR3 protein: CSASSRVLPYNEQFF
V gene: TRBV20-1
J gene: TRBJ2-1
CDR3 length: 15

CDR3 protein: CASSHLYEQFF
V gene: TRBV12-3/TRBV12-4
J gene: TRBJ2-1
CDR3 length: 11

CDR3 protein: CASAKGANTEAFF
V gene: TRBV12-3/TRBV12-4
J gene: TRBJ1-1
CDR3 length: 13

CDR3 protein: CSARTSGFSYNEQFF
V gene: TRBV29-1
J gene: TRBJ2-1
CDR3 length: 15

CDR3 protein: CASSAGAGYEQYF
V gene: TRBV6-1
J gene: TRBJ2-7
CDR3 length: 13

CDR3 protein: CSASPSESWDEQFF
V gene: TRBV20-1
J gene: TRBJ2-1
CDR3 length: 14

CDR3 protein: CSAESGRTYNEQFF
V gene: TRBV20-1
J gene: TRBJ2-1
CDR3 length: 14

CDR3 protein: CASRGTGSEKLFF
V gene: TRBV25-1
J gene: TRBJ1-4
CDR3 length: 13

CDR3 protein: CASSLVPGLAGGRQETQYF
V gene: TRBV3-1
J gene: TRBJ2-5
CDR3 length: 19

CDR3 protein: CASSQDGGRSTDTQYF
V gene: TRBV4-1
J gene: TRBJ2-3
CDR3 length: 16

CDR3 protein: CASSRTGDRETQYF
V gene: TRBV3-1
J gene: TRBJ2-5
CDR3 length: 14

CDR3 protein: CASSKGRKETQYF
V gene: TRBV11-2
J gene: TRBJ2-5
CDR3 length: 13

CDR3 protein: CASSEGWDMNLNEQFF
V gene: TRBV2
J gene: TRBJ2-1
CDR3 length: 16

CDR3 protein: CASSPTGLGETQYF
V gene: TRBV19
J gene: TRBJ2-5
CDR3 length: 14

CDR3 protein: CSASGTGGRQPQHF
V gene: TRBV20-1
J gene: TRBJ1-5
CDR3 length: 14

CDR3 protein: CASSVAARPSEPQYF
V gene: TRBV9
J gene: TRBJ2-5
CDR3 length: 15

CDR3 protein: CASRNFGGIGTQYF
V gene: TRBV19
J gene: TRBJ2-5
CDR3 length: 14

CDR3 protein: CASSEGGQGAYNEQFF
V gene: TRBV2
J gene: TRBJ2-1
CDR3 length: 16

CDR3 protein: CSAFQSMNTEAFF
V gene: TRBV29-1
J gene: TRBJ1-1
CDR3 length: 13